Below are 10 T cell receptor beta chains sequenced from a single sample in a study of T cell responses to AZD1222 COVID-19 vaccine. TCRdb's copy holds only in-frame clones and misses some; the assay was immunoSEQ multiplex PCR. Of around 120,000 clones in the sample, 80% to 95% were seen once. The sample was peripheral blood, taken on day 0 of AZD1222 vaccination. These receptors were taken from an adult in good health.

The chain joins TRBV5-1 to TRBJ2-5; 8 nucleotides line up with TRBD1. The CDR3 spans 15 residues. Germline trimming cut 1 base from V and 4 bases from J; bases unmatched to any gene: 6. Germline V gene data show CDR1 as SGHRS and CDR2 as YFSETQ. The CDR3 protein is CASSLPQGAGETQYF. DNA of the CDR3: TGCGCCAGCAGCTTGCCCCAGGGGGCTGGAGAGACCCAGTACTTC.

The chain is built from TRBV19 and TRBJ1-4; no definite D call. Trimming took off 3 bases at V and 2 bases at J, with 7 bases between the two ends. CDR1 and CDR2 (germline): LNHDA, SQIVND (reference sequence). The CDR3 is 14 amino acids. CDR3 in DNA: TGTGCCAGTAGTATCTGGGGTACTAATGAAAAACTGTTTTTT. This translates into CASSIWGTNEKLFF.

This chain uses TRBV5-1 with TRBJ2-7; D unclear. Germline V gene sequence: CDR1 SGHRS, CDR2 YFSETQ. The CDR3 has 14 amino acids. Trimming removed 0 bases from V and 1 base from J, with 8 bases in between. The CDR3 is CASSLERSSYEQYF. The CDR3, as DNA: TGCGCCAGCAGCTTGGAAAGGTCTTCCTACGAGCAGTACTTC.

V usage is TRBV11-3 and J usage is TRBJ2-5; tentatively, D is TRBD2 (6 bases). Germline V CDR1 and CDR2: SGHNT, YENEEA. V lost 1 base to trimming and J lost 5 bases, with 11 bases between them. The CDR3 runs to 14 residues. The CDR3 is CASSLGGVSETQYF. The CDR3 nucleotides are TGTGCCAGCAGCTTAGGGGGGGTATCGGAGACCCAGTACTTC.

A single count supports this clone. The V gene is TRBV5-5, the J gene TRBJ1-2, with D maybe TRBD1 (6 bases). From germline, CDR1 is SGHKS and CDR2 YYEKEE (reference sequence). V was cut by 3 bases and J by 0 bases, with 12 bases left in between. This CDR3 contains 15 residues. The DNA for the CDR3 is TGTGCCAGCAGCTCACAGGGTTCGGCTAACTATGGCTACACCTTC. Encoded protein: CASSSQGSANYGYTF.

This clone has only a few counts. The chain recombines TRBV2 with TRBJ1-5, with 7 bases matching TRBD1. The CDR3 is 15 residues long. Germline trimming cut 6 bases from V and 5 bases from J; bases unmatched to any gene: 10. Per germline, CDR1 SNHLY and CDR2 FYNNEI. The CDR3 sequence is CASSVRGSNHQPQHF. The CDR3 DNA reads as TGTGCCAGCAGCGTCAGGGGGAGCAACCATCAGCCCCAGCATTTT.

This clone was seen a single time. The V and J genes are TRBV12-3 or TRBV12-4 and TRBJ1-5, with D perhaps TRBD1 (6 bases). Deletions cut 5 bases from V and 5 bases from J, with 10 bases between. The CDR3 extends over 13 amino acids. The CDR3 nucleotides are TGTGCCAGCAGTCGACAGGACGATCAGCCCCAGCATTTT. Its translation: CASSRQDDQPQHF.

This chain links TRBV7-9 with TRBJ2-5, with a possible D match to TRBD1 (5 bases). The CDR3 length is 16 residues. Germline CDR1 reads SEHNR; CDR2 reads FQNEAQ (reference sequence). With 5 bases removed from V and 1 base from J, the gap between germline ends came to 17 bases. The CDR3 DNA reads TGTGCCAGCAGCCCCTTGTTTAGGGGAACCCAAGAGACCCAGTACTTC. This encodes CASSPLFRGTQETQYF. The full variable domain, rest sourced from reference TRBV7-9 and TRBJ2-5, is DTGVSQNPRHKITKRGQNVTFRCDPISEHNRLYWYRQTLGQGPEFLTYFQNEAQLEKSRLLSDRFSAERPKGSFSTLEIQRTEQGDSAMYLCASSPLFRGTQETQYFGPGTRLLVL.

The chain uses TRBV28 and TRBJ1-1; D call uncertain. The CDR3 runs 14 residues. Germline V gene sequence: CDR1 MDHEN, CDR2 SYDVKM. The V end was cut by 4 bases, the J end by 0 bases, with 9 bases between. The CDR3 DNA is TGTGCCAGCAGTTCTACAGTGATGAACACTGAAGCTTTCTTT. Its protein product is CASSSTVMNTEAFF.

V and J are TRBV2 and TRBJ2-5; 10 bases line up with TRBD2. The CDR3 has 17 amino acids. Germline V gene sequence: CDR1 SNHLY, CDR2 FYNNEI. The V and J ends lost 1 base and 2 bases, in that order; junction bases with no gene match: 7. Written as DNA, the CDR3 is TGTGCCAGCAGTGAAGGGACTAGCGGACTCCCACAAGAGACCCAGTACTTC. Its translation is CASSEGTSGLPQETQYF.